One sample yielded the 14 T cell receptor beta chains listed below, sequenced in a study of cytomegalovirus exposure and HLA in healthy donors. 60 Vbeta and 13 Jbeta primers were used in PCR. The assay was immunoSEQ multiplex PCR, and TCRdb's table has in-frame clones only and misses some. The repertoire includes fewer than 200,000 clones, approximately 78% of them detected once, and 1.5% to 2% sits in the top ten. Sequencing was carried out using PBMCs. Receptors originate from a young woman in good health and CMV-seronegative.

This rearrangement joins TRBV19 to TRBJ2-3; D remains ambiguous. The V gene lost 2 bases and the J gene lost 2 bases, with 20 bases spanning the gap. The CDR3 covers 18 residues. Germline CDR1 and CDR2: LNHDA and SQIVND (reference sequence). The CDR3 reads CASSIPIGLVGVTDTQYF. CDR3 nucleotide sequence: TGTGCCAGTAGTATACCTATTGGTCTAGTTGGAGTCACAGATACGCAGTATTTT.

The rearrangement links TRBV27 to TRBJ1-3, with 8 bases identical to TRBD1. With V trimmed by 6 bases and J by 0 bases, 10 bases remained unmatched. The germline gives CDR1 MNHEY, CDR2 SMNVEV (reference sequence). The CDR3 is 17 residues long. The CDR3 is CASSLLGQGLSGNTIYF. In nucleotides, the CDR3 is TGTGCCAGCAGCCTACTCGGACAGGGTCTCTCTGGAAACACCATATATTTT.

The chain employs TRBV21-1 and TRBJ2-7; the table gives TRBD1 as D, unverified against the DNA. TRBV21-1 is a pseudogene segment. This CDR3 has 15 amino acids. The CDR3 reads CASSKGQLVPYEQYV. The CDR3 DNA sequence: TGTGCCAGCAGCAAGGGACAGCTAGTACCCTACGAGCAGTACGTC.

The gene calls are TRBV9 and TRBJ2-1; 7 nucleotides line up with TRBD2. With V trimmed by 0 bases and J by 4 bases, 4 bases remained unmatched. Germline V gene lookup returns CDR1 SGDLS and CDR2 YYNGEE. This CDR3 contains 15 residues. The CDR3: CASSVDGSGYNEQFF. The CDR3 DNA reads TGTGCCAGCAGCGTAGACGGTAGCGGGTACAATGAGCAGTTCTTC.

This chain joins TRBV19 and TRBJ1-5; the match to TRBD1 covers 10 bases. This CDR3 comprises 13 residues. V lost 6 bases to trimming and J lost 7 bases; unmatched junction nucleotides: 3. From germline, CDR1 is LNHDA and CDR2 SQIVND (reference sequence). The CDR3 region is CASRLTGGQPQHF. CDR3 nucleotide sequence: TGTGCCAGTAGATTGACAGGGGGCCAGCCCCAGCATTTT.

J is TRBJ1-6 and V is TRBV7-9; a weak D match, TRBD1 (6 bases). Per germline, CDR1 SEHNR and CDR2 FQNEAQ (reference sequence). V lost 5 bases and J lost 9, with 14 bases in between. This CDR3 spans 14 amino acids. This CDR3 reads CASSHRATGSPLHF. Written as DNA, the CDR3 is TGTGCCAGCAGCCACAGGGCGACGGGTTCACCCCTCCACTTT.

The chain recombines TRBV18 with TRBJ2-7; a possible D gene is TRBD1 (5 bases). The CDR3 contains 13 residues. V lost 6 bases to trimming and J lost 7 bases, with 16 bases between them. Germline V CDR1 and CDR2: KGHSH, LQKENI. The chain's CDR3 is CASSLLQVEEQYF. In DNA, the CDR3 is TGTGCCAGCTCCCTACTACAGGTCGAGGAGCAGTACTTC.

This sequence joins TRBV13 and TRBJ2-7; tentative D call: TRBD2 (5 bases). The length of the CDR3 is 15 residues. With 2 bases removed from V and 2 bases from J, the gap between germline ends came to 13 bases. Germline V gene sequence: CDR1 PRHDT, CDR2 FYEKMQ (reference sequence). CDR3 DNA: TGTGCCAGCAGCTTATCAGGACTTTTAACCTACGAGCAGTACTTC. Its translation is CASSLSGLLTYEQYF.

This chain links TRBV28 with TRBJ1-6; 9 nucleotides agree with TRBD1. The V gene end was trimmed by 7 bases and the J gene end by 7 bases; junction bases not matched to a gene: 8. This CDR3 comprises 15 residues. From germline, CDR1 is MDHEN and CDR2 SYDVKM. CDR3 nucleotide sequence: TGTGCCAGCATTACAGGGGGCGCTGGGAATTCACCCCTCCACTTT. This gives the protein CASITGGAGNSPLHF.

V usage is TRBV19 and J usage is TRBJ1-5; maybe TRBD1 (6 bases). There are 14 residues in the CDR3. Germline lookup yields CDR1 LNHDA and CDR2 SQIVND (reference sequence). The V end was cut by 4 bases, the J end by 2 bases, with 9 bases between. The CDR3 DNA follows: TGTGCCAGTAGTACCCGACAGGGCAATCAGCCCCAGCATTTT. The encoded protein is CASSTRQGNQPQHF.

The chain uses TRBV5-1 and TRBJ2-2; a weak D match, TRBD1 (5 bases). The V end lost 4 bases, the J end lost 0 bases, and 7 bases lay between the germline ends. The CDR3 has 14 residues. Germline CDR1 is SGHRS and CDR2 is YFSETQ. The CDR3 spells CASSPTANTGELFF. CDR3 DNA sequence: TGCGCCAGCAGCCCGACAGCGAACACCGGGGAGCTGTTTTTT.

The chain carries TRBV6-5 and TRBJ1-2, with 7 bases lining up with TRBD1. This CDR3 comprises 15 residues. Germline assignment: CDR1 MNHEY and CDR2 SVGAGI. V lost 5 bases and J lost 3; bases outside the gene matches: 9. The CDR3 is CASSLSGTAYYGYTF. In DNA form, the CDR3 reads TGTGCCAGCAGTCTTTCCGGGACAGCTTACTATGGCTACACCTTC.

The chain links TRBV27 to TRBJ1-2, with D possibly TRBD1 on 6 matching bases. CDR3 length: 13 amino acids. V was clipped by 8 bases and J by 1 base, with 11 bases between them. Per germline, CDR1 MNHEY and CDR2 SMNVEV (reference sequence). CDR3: CASWTDLNYGYTF. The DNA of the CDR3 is TGTGCCAGCTGGACAGACCTTAACTATGGCTACACCTTC.

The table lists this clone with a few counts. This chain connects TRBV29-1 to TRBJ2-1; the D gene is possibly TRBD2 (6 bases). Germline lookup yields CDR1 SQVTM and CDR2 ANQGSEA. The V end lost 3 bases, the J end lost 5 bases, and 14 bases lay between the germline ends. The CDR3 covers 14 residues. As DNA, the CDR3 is TGCAGCGTTGATTACAGGCGGGGCCACAATGAGCAGTTCTTC. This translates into CSVDYRRGHNEQFF.